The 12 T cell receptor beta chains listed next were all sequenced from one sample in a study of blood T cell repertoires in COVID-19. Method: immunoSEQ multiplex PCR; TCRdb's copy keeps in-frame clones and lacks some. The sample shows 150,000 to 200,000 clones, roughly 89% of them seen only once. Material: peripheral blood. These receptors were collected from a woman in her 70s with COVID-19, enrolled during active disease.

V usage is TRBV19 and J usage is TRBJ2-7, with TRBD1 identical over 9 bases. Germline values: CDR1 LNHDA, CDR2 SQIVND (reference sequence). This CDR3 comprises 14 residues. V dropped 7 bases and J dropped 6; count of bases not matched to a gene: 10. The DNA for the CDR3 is TGTGCCAGTAACCAACAGGGGGCATCGGGCGAGCAGTACTTC. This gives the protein CASNQQGASGEQYF.

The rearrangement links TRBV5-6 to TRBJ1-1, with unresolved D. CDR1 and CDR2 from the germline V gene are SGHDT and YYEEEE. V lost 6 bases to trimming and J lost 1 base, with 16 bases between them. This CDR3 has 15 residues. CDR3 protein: CASNAGGQANTEAFF. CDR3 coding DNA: TGTGCCAGCAACGCCGGAGGTCAGGCGAACACTGAAGCTTTCTTT. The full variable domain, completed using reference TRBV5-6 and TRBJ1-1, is DAGVTQSPTHLIKTRGQQVTLRCSPKSGHDTVSWYQQALGQGPQFIFQYYEEEERQRGNFPDRFSGHQFPNYSSELNVNALLLGDSALYLCASNAGGQANTEAFFGQGTRLTVV.

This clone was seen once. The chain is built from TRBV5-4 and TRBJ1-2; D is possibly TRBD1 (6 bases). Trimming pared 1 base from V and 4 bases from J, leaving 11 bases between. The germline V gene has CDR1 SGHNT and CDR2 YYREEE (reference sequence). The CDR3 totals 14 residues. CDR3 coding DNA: TGTGCCAGCAGCTTGCGAGGCAGGGGCTATGGCTACACCTTC. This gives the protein CASSLRGRGYGYTF.

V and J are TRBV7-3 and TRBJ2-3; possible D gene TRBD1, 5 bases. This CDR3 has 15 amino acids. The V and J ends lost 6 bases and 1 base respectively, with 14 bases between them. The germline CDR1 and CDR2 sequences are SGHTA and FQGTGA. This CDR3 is CASSSEPQGTDTQYF. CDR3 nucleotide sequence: TGTGCCAGCAGTTCGGAACCACAGGGCACAGATACGCAGTATTTT.

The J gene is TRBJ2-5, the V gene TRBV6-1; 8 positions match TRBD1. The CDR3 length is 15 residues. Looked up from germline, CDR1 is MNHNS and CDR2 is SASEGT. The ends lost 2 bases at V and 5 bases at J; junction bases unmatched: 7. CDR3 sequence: CASSELTGGPETQYF. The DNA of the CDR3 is TGTGCCAGCAGTGAACTCACAGGGGGGCCGGAGACCCAGTACTTC.

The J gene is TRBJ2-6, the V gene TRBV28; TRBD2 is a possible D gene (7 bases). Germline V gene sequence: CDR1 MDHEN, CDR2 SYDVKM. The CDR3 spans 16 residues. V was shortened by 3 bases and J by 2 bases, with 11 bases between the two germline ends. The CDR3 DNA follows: TGTGCCAGCAGTTTTGGGGGGGCCCCTGGGGCCAACGTCCTGACTTTC. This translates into CASSFGGAPGANVLTF. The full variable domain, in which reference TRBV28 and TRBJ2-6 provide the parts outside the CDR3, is DVKVTQSSRYLVKRTGEKVFLECVQDMDHENMFWYRQDPGLGLRLIYFSYDVKMKEKGDIPEGYSVSREKKERFSLILESASTNQTSMYLCASSFGGAPGANVLTFGAGSRLTVL.

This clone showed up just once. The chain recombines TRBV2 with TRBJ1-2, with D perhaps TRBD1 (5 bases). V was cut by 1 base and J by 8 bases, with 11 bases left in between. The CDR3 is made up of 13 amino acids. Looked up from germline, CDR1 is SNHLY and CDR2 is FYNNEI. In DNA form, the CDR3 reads TGTGCCAGCAGTGAAGGACAGCGCGCGGGCTACACCTTC. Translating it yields CASSEGQRAGYTF.

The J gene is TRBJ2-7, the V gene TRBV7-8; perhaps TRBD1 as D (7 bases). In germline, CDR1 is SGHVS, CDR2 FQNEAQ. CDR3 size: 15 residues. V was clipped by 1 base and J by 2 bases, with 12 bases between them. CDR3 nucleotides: TGTGCCAGCAGCTTAGTGGGCGGGACAGCCTACGAGCAGTACTTC. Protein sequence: CASSLVGGTAYEQYF.

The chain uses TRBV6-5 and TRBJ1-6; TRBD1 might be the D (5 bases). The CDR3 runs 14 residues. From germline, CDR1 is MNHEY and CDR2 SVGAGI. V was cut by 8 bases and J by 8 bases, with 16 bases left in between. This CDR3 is CASGRQIKDSPLHF. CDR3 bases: TGTGCCAGCGGGCGACAGATTAAAGATTCACCCCTCCACTTT.

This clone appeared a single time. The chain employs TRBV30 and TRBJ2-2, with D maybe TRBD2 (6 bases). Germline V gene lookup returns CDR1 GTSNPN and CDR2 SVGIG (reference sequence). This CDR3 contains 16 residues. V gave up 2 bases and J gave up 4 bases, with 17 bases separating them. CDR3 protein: CAWSLVTGSLTGELFF. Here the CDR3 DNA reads TGTGCCTGGAGTCTCGTAACCGGGAGCCTCACCGGGGAGCTGTTTTTT.

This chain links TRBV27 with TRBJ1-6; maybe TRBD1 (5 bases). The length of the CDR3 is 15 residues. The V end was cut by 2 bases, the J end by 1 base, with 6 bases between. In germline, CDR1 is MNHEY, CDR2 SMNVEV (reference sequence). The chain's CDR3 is CASSLRGSYNSPLHF. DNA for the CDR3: TGTGCCAGCAGTTTACGGGGGTCCTATAATTCACCCCTCCACTTT.

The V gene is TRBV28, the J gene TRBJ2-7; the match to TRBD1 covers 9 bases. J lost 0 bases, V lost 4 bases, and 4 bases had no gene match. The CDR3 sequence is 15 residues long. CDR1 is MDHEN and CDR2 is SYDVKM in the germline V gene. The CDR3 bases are TGTGCCAGCAGTTCCGGGACAGGGAACTCCTACGAGCAGTACTTC. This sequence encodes CASSSGTGNSYEQYF. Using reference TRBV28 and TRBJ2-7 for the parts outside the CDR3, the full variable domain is DVKVTQSSRYLVKRTGEKVFLECVQDMDHENMFWYRQDPGLGLRLIYFSYDVKMKEKGDIPEGYSVSREKKERFSLILESASTNQTSMYLCASSSGTGNSYEQYFGPGTRLTVT.